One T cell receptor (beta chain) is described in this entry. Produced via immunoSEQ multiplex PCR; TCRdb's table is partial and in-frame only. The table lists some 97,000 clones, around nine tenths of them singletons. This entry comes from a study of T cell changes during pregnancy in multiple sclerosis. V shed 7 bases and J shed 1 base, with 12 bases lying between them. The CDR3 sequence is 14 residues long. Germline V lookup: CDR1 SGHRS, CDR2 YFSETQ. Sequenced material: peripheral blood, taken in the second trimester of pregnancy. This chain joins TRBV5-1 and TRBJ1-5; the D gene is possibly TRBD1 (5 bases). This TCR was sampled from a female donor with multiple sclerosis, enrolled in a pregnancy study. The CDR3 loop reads CASGSGLSNQPQHF. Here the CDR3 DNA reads TGCGCCAGCGGGTCAGGGTTGAGCAATCAGCCCCAGCATTTT.